A selection of T cell receptor beta chains follows, all from one sample in a study of blood T cell repertoires in COVID-19. The data were produced by immunoSEQ multiplex PCR, yet TCRdb's version contains in-frame clones alone and is incomplete. The sample yields roughly 400,000 clones, about 88% seen once. Sequencing was done on a sample of PBMCs or T cells enriched from blood (not recorded which). Receptors were obtained from a woman younger than 35 who had been exposed to COVID-19. CDR3s include the opening cysteine and the closing phenylalanine or tryptophan. Fields, in order: V gene, D gene, clone size, J gene, CDR3 DNA, CDR3 protein. D genes are given only for firm matches. Size values are once, few and many counts, or a class for expanded clones, and some rows have none.

>TRBV2|.|.|TRBJ1-2
TGTGCCAGCAGTGAATTTTTAGTTGGTGTCTATGGCTACACCTTC
CASSEFLVGVYGYTF
>TRBV7-8|.|.|TRBJ2-7
TGTGCCAGCAGCTTAGCCCACTCTAGCTACGAGCAGTACTTC
CASSLAHSSYEQYF
>TRBV28|.|.|TRBJ1-5
TGTGCCAGCAGTCTACCTTATCAGCCCCAGCATTTT
CASSLPYQPQHF
>TRBV13|TRBD1|.|TRBJ2-1
TGTGCCAGCAGCGTAACAGGGGGCTCCTACAATGAGCAGTTCTTC
CASSVTGGSYNEQFF
>TRBV7-2|.|.|TRBJ2-7
TGTGCCAGCAGCTTGGAGCGAGGGAATCCTAGCGAGCAGTACTTC
CASSLERGNPSEQYF
>TRBV2|TRBD1|once|TRBJ1-1
TGTGCCAGCAGCCGGACAGGGATGAACACTGAAGCTTTCTTT
CASSRTGMNTEAFF
>TRBV4-2|.|.|TRBJ2-3
TGTGCCAGCAGCCAGGCAACAGATACGCAGTATTTT
CASSQATDTQYF
>TRBV2|TRBD1|.|TRBJ1-6
TGTGCCAGCAGTGAGGACAGGGCGGTCTCACCCCTCCACTTT
CASSEDRAVSPLHF
>TRBV25-1|.|.|TRBJ2-4
TGTGCCAGCAGTGACAGGGCCAAAAACATTCAGTACTTC
CASSDRAKNIQYF
>TRBV14|.|few|TRBJ1-3
TGTGCCAGCAGCCTCGACAGTCCCTTGTCTGGAAACACCATATATTTT
CASSLDSPLSGNTIYF
>TRBV4-2|.|once|TRBJ1-2
TGTGCCAGCAGCCAAGATCAAGGGGTAGGGGGTGGCTACACCTTC
CASSQDQGVGGGYTF
>TRBV11-3|.|.|TRBJ2-1
TGTGCCAGCAGCCCGTCAGGGTCGTCCTACAATGAGCAGTTCTTC
CASSPSGSSYNEQFF
>TRBV6-5|.|.|TRBJ1-4
TGTGCCAGCAGTACGGGGATGTTTAATGAAAAACTGTTTTTT
CASSTGMFNEKLFF
>TRBV18|.|.|TRBJ1-5
TGTGCCAGCTCCCCTCTCCAGGTTAGCAATCAGCCCCAGCATTTT
CASSPLQVSNQPQHF
>TRBV30|.|.|TRBJ1-1
TGTGCCTGGAGTGTACAATCAGGTGGCAGGGGAGAGACTTTCTTT
CAWSVQSGGRGETFF
>TRBV28|TRBD1|.|TRBJ1-1
TGTGCCAGCAGTTTTGAAGAGGGGGCGGTCACTGAAGCTTTCTTT
CASSFEEGAVTEAFF
>TRBV7-2|TRBD1|.|TRBJ2-1
TGTGCCAGCAGCTATTCGGACAGGGCCTACAATGAGCAGTTCTTC
CASSYSDRAYNEQFF
>TRBV28|TRBD2|.|TRBJ2-1
TGTGCCAGCAGTTTGGCGGGAGGTGGCTCCTACAATGAGCAGTTCTTC
CASSLAGGGSYNEQFF
>TRBV14|.|.|TRBJ1-6
TGTGCCAGCAGCGCAGGACAGAATACCAATTCACCCCTCCACTTT
CASSAGQNTNSPLHF
>TRBV10-3|.|.|TRBJ1-5
TGTGCCATCAGTGAGGGGGAGGGGGTCAGCAATCAGCCCCAGCATTTT
CAISEGEGVSNQPQHF
>TRBV6-2/TRBV6-3|.|.|TRBJ1-5
TGTGCCAGCAGTTACGGGGGGGGCAATCAGCCCCAGCATTTT
CASSYGGGNQPQHF
>TRBV18|.|.|TRBJ1-2
TGTGCCAGCTCACCAATTGGTGTAGATGGCTACACCTTC
CASSPIGVDGYTF
>TRBV4-2|.|.|TRBJ2-5
TGTGCCAGCAGCCAAGAAGCCGGGTCCCGAGGGGAGACCCAGTACTTC
CASSQEAGSRGETQYF
>TRBV27|.|.|TRBJ2-3
TGTGCCAGCAGTCCCCGGGGTCTGGGCACAGATACGCAGTATTTT
CASSPRGLGTDTQYF
>TRBV2|TRBD2|.|TRBJ2-2
TGTGCCAGCAGTGAACTTAGCGGGAGATCGGGCGGGGAGCTGTTTTTT
CASSELSGRSGGELFF
>TRBV20-1|TRBD2|few|TRBJ2-1
TGCAGTGCTAGTCCCCCTGGGGTTAGCGGGGGGTCGTTCTTC
CSASPPGVSGGSFF
>TRBV4-1|.|.|TRBJ1-5
TGCGCCAGCAGCCCCCGGGACATGACACCAAGTGGCAATCAGCCCCAGCATTTT
CASSPRDMTPSGNQPQHF
>TRBV19|TRBD1|.|TRBJ1-2
TGTGCCAGTAGTAAAGGGACAGGGGATGATGGCTACACCTTC
CASSKGTGDDGYTF
>TRBV28|TRBD2|few|TRBJ2-7
TGTGCCAGCAGTTTGGGGACCGGGACTAGCGGGGGGGCGACCTACGAGCAGTACTTC
CASSLGTGTSGGATYEQYF
>TRBV5-5|.|.|TRBJ1-6
TGTGCCAGCAGCTACGGCTCCTATAATTCACCCCTCCACTTT
CASSYGSYNSPLHF
>TRBV6-5|.|once|TRBJ2-2
TGTGCCACTTGGAGGGGGGGGTGGAACACCGGGGAGCTGTTTTTT
CATWRGGWNTGELFF
>TRBV4-2|TRBD2|.|TRBJ2-1
TGTGCCAGCAGCCAAGAGGCTAGCGGGAGTTTAGATGAGCAGTTCTTC
CASSQEASGSLDEQFF
>TRBV6-5|TRBD1|.|TRBJ1-2
TGTGCCAGCAGTTCCGACAGGGTGGGAGGCTACACCTTC
CASSSDRVGGYTF
>TRBV11-2|TRBD2|.|TRBJ2-7
TGTGCCAGCAGGCGGGAGGTCTCCTACGAGCAGTACTTC
CASRREVSYEQYF
>TRBV7-2|.|.|TRBJ2-3
TGTGCCAGCAGCTCCCAGACAGGAGATACGCAGTATTTT
CASSSQTGDTQYF
>TRBV6-1|.|.|TRBJ1-3
TGTGCCAGCAGTGAATTAAGGGCGGGCTCTGGAAACACCATATATTTT
CASSELRAGSGNTIYF
>TRBV5-8|.|few|TRBJ2-7
TGTGCCAGCAGCTTGAGGGTACAGGTTACCTACGAGCAGTACTTC
CASSLRVQVTYEQYF
>TRBV9|.|.|TRBJ2-4
TGTGCCAGCAGCGTGAACTTAGCCAAAAACATTCAGTACTTC
CASSVNLAKNIQYF
>TRBV7-3|TRBD2|.|TRBJ2-5
TGTGCCAGCAGCTTAAATCCTGGGGGAACGCGGGGGGAGACCCAGTACTTC
CASSLNPGGTRGETQYF
>TRBV10-3|.|.|TRBJ2-7
TGTGCCATCAGTGACCCTGGCAAGCAGTACTTC
CAISDPGKQYF
>TRBV18|TRBD1|.|TRBJ2-1
TGTGCCAGCTCACCACCTTCGGGACAGGGATGGCATGAGCAGTTCTTC
CASSPPSGQGWHEQFF
>TRBV3-1/TRBV3-2|TRBD2|once|TRBJ2-3
TGTGCCAGCAGCAATCCGGGACTAGCGGGGGGGAGCACAGATACGCAGTATTTT
CASSNPGLAGGSTDTQYF
>TRBV4-1|.|once|TRBJ2-7
TGCGCCAGCAGCCGAACGGACTCCTCGACCTCCACCTACGAGCAGTACTTC
CASSRTDSSTSTYEQYF
>TRBV28|.|.|TRBJ2-3
TGTGCCAGCAGTCGACAGGATCCAGATACGCAGTATTTT
CASSRQDPDTQYF